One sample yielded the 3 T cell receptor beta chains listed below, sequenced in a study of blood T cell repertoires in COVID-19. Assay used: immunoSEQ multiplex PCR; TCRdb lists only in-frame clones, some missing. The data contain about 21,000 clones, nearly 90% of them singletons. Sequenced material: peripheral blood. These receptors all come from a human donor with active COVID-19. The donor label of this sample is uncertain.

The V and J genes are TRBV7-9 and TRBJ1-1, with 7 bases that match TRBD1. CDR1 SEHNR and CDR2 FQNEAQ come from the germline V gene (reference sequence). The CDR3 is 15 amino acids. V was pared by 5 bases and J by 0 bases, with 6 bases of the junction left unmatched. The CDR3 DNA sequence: TGTGCCAGCAGCGGATCCGGGACAGTGAACACTGAAGCTTTCTTT. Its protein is CASSGSGTVNTEAFF.

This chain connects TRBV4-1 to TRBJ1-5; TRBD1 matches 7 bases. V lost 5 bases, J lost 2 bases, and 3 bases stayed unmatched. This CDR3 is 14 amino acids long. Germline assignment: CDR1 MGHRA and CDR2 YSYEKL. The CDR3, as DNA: TGCGCCAGCAGCTTCACAGGGGGCAATCAGCCCCAGCATTTT. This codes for CASSFTGGNQPQHF.

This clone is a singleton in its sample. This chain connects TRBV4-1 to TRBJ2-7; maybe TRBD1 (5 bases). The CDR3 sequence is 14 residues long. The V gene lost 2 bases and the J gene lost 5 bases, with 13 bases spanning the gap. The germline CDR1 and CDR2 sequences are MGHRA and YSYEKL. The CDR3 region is CASSQSQGIHEQYF. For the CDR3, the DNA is TGCGCCAGCAGCCAATCGCAGGGTATCCACGAGCAGTACTTC.